Listed below are T cell receptor beta chains from one sample, sequenced in a study of blood T cell repertoires in COVID-19. This table comes from immunoSEQ multiplex PCR, and its TCRdb copy is limited to in-frame clones, with some not included. This table has roughly 60,000 clones, roughly 77% appearing once. The sequenced sample was peripheral blood. The receptors shown here come from a man at least 80 years old with acute or convalescent COVID-19. CDR3s include the opening cysteine and the closing phenylalanine or tryptophan. D genes are given only for firm matches. Some rows have no size entry. The others give once, few or many, or a class for an expanded clone.

v_call	j_call	clone_size	d_call	cdr3_nt	cdr3_aa
TRBV6-5	TRBJ1-2	once	NA	TGTGCCAGCAGTCAGACAGAAAACTATGGCTACACCTTC	CASSQTENYGYTF
TRBV6-1	TRBJ2-5	NA	TRBD2	TGTGCCAGCAGTGGAAAAGCGGGGCCTCCTCGGGCGGTAGAGACCCAGTACTTC	CASSGKAGPPRAVETQYF
TRBV7-2	TRBJ1-6	NA	NA	TGTGCCAGCAGCATGATCCCTAGCTCCTATAATTCACCCCTCCACTTT	CASSMIPSSYNSPLHF
TRBV7-3	TRBJ2-1	NA	NA	TGTGCCAGCAGCTTCGGGGATGGTGAGCAGTTCTTC	CASSFGDGEQFF
TRBV19	TRBJ2-4	NA	NA	TGTGCCAGTGCCGAAGGGGCAGTAGCCAAAAACATTCAGTACTTC	CASAEGAVAKNIQYF
TRBV10-2	TRBJ1-2	NA	NA	TGCGCCAGCCTCGCGGCATCAACTAACTATGGCTACACCTTC	CASLAASTNYGYTF
TRBV6-5	TRBJ1-2	NA	TRBD1	TGTGCCAGCAGTTACCCTTACGGACAGGGAGGCTATGGCTACACCTTC	CASSYPYGQGGYGYTF
TRBV18	TRBJ1-6	NA	NA	TGTGCCAGCTCACCACCGGAACAGGCTAAATCACCCCTCCACTTT	CASSPPEQAKSPLHF
TRBV4-1	TRBJ2-1	few	TRBD2	TGCGCCAGCAGCCAAGTAGATATGGGACTAGCCCATTTCAATGAGCAGTTCTTC	CASSQVDMGLAHFNEQFF
TRBV11-3	TRBJ2-5	few	NA	TGTGCCAGCAGCTTAGGCCGACTCCTGTACCAAGAGACCCAGTACTTC	CASSLGRLLYQETQYF
TRBV6-2/TRBV6-3	TRBJ1-2	NA	TRBD1	TGTGCCAGCAGTTTCCGGACAGGCAGAACGAATGGCTACACCTTC	CASSFRTGRTNGYTF
TRBV27	TRBJ2-2	NA	NA	TGTGCCAGCAGTTTACGGCGGGACACCGGGGAGCTGTTTTTT	CASSLRRDTGELFF
TRBV14	TRBJ1-1	few	NA	TGTGCCAGCAGCCAAGAGCCAAGGGGCATCACTGAAGCTTTCTTT	CASSQEPRGITEAFF
TRBV7-3	TRBJ1-3	medium-sized	NA	TGTGCCAGCAGCTTAGGGGGGTTTCCTGGAAACACCATATATTTT	CASSLGGFPGNTIYF
TRBV7-9	TRBJ2-3	NA	NA	TGTGCCAGCAGCCCCAGTGGGGGGGCCGGCACAGATACGCAGTATTTT	CASSPSGGAGTDTQYF
TRBV6-5	TRBJ1-4	NA	NA	TGTGCCAGCAGTTACTCGGGTCTGCGGCCTGATGAAAAACTGTTTTTT	CASSYSGLRPDEKLFF
TRBV14	TRBJ2-1	NA	NA	TGTGCCAGCAGCATACTAACCGCGGGTAACAATGAGCAGTTCTTC	CASSILTAGNNEQFF
TRBV18	TRBJ1-6	once	TRBD1	TGTGCCAGCTCACCAGCGACAGGGTCTAATTCACCCCTCCACTTT	CASSPATGSNSPLHF
TRBV5-1	TRBJ1-1	NA	NA	TGCGCCAGCAGCCCATGGGGGGGGCTGAACACTGAAGCTTTCTTT	CASSPWGGLNTEAFF
TRBV2	TRBJ2-7	NA	NA	TGTGCCAGCAGTGAGAGCTCCTACGAGCAGTACTTC	CASSESSYEQYF
TRBV19	TRBJ1-1	once	NA	TGTGCCAGTAGTAAGGACAGGAACACTGAAGCTTTCTTT	CASSKDRNTEAFF
TRBV19	TRBJ1-1	NA	NA	TGTGCCAGCAGACTTAGGAACACTGAAGCTTTCTTT	CASRLRNTEAFF
TRBV20-1	TRBJ1-2	NA	NA	TGCAGTGTAAGGGAGGGCTATGGCTACACCTTC	CSVREGYGYTF
TRBV2	TRBJ1-6	once	NA	TGTGCCAGTGAACGGGACAACTACGATAAGTCACCCCTCCACTTT	CASERDNYDKSPLHF
TRBV29-1	TRBJ1-6	NA	NA	TGCAGCGTTGTCCCGGGGAATTCACCCCTCCACTTT	CSVVPGNSPLHF
TRBV2	TRBJ2-3	NA	NA	TGTGCCAGCTCTGTTCGTCGCGGGGATACGCAGTATTTT	CASSVRRGDTQYF
TRBV19	TRBJ1-1	few	NA	TGTGCCAGTACCTACCCCGGCGGAGGCACTGAAGCTTTCTTT	CASTYPGGGTEAFF
TRBV4-1	TRBJ1-5	NA	NA	TGCGCCAGCAGCCAAGTTCCCAATAGCAATCAGCCCCAGCATTTT	CASSQVPNSNQPQHF
TRBV14	TRBJ2-2	few	NA	TGTGCCAGCAGCCCCCAGGCGACCGGGGAGCTGTTTTTT	CASSPQATGELFF
TRBV7-2	TRBJ2-1	NA	TRBD2	TGTGCCAGCAGCCCCCCTGGACGAGCGGGGGGTTTTGAGCAGTTCTTC	CASSPPGRAGGFEQFF
TRBV19	TRBJ1-5	NA	NA	TGTGCCAGTAGTAGCCTGGCCAGGGGAAACAATCAGCCCCAGCATTTT	CASSSLARGNNQPQHF
TRBV7-2	TRBJ1-5	NA	NA	TGTGCCAGCAGCCAGGGGTCAGCTTATAGCAATCAGCCCCAGCATTTT	CASSQGSAYSNQPQHF
TRBV6-6	TRBJ1-2	few	TRBD1	TGTGCCAGCAGTTTCGGGGACAGGTCTAACTATGGCTACACCTTC	CASSFGDRSNYGYTF
TRBV6-5	TRBJ2-4	NA	NA	TGTGCCAGCAACCCGACTAGAGCCAAAAACATTCAGTACTTC	CASNPTRAKNIQYF
TRBV6-1	TRBJ2-3	NA	NA	TGTGCCAGCAGTGATGAGGTCACAGATACGCAGTATTTT	CASSDEVTDTQYF
TRBV7-8	TRBJ1-2	NA	TRBD1	TGTGCCAGCCTACCAAAGGCGACAGGGGCATTGTATGGCTACACCTTC	CASLPKATGALYGYTF
TRBV18	TRBJ2-5	few	NA	TGTGCCAGCTCACCATCAGGCAGGGAAGAGACCCAGTACTTC	CASSPSGREETQYF
TRBV4-2	TRBJ1-1	NA	NA	TGTGCCAGCAGCCAAGATATCGGCGGGGACACTGAAGCTTTCTTT	CASSQDIGGDTEAFF
TRBV7-9	TRBJ2-7	large	TRBD1	TGTGCCAGCAGCTTAGCGCAGGACAGGGGCCCCACAGTAAATTACGAGCAGTACTTC	CASSLAQDRGPTVNYEQYF
TRBV3-1/TRBV3-2	TRBJ2-5	NA	TRBD2	TGTGCCAGCAGCCAAGATGGAGCGGGGGAAGAGACCCAGTACTTC	CASSQDGAGEETQYF
TRBV30	TRBJ2-2	NA	TRBD2	TGTGCCTGGAGTGTACTGCGGTCCGGGAGCGGGGGCCCCGCCACCGGGGAGCTGTTTTTT	CAWSVLRSGSGGPATGELFF
TRBV2	TRBJ1-4	NA	TRBD1	TGTGCCAGCAGTTCCGACAGGGTGGGTGAAAAACTGTTTTTT	CASSSDRVGEKLFF